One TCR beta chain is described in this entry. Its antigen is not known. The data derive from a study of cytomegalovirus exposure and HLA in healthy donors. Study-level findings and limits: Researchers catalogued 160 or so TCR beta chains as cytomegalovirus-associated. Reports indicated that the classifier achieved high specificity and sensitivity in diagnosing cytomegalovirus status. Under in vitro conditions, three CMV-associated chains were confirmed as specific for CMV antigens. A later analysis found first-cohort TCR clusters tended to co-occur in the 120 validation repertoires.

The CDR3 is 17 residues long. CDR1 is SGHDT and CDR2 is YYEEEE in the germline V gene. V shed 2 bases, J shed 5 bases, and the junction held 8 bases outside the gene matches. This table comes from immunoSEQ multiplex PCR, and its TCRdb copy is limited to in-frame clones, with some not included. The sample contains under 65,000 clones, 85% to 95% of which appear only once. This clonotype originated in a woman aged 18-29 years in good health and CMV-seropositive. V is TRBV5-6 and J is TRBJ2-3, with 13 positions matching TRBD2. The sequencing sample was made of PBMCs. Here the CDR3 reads CASSFLGLAGDEDTQYF. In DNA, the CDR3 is TGTGCCAGCAGCTTTCTAGGACTAGCGGGAGACGAAGATACGCAGTATTTT.